The 22 T cell receptor beta chains listed next were all sequenced from one sample in a study of cytomegalovirus exposure and HLA in healthy donors. It was with 60 Vbeta and 13 Jbeta primers that the PCR ran. Some clones are missing from TCRdb's copy, which holds only in-frame ones; the method was immunoSEQ multiplex PCR. The sample shows around 94,000 clones, 81% of them seen only once. Material: PBMCs. These TCRs come from a human donor in good health.

The chain has TRBV5-1 and TRBJ2-5; tentative D call: TRBD2 (5 bases). This CDR3 contains 15 residues. Trimming cost V 1 base and J 5 bases, with 15 bases left between them. The V gene's germline CDR1 is SGHRS and CDR2 YFSETQ. The CDR3 DNA sequence: TGCGCCAGCAGCTTGATCCCCGAGGGATGGGAGACCCAGTACTTC. It translates to CASSLIPEGWETQYF.

This clone was observed a single time. The chain combines TRBV9 with TRBJ2-1, with 10 bases fitting TRBD2. Unmatched junction bases numbered 13, after V lost 0 bases and J lost 4 bases. From germline, CDR1 is SGDLS and CDR2 YYNGEE. The CDR3 loop spans 19 amino acids. The CDR3 protein is CASSVAYGRGLATYNEQFF. As DNA, the CDR3 is TGTGCCAGCAGCGTAGCTTACGGACGGGGACTAGCGACGTACAATGAGCAGTTCTTC.

The V and J genes are TRBV6-6 and TRBJ1-1; possibly TRBD1 for D (5 bases). Germline V gives CDR1 MNHNY, CDR2 SVGAGI (reference sequence). Trimming left V 2 bases short and J 4 bases short, with 8 bases between. CDR3 length equals 13 residues. In nucleotides, the CDR3 is TGTGCCAGCAGTTACCTTACAGGCACTGAAGCTTTCTTT. Amino acids: CASSYLTGTEAFF.

The genes are TRBV4-3 and TRBJ1-4, with D unclear. The germline CDR1 and CDR2 sequences are LGHNA and YSLEER. The CDR3 loop spans 15 amino acids. V was trimmed by 0 bases and J by 4 bases, leaving 9 bases between them. The CDR3 region is CASSQDFRYNEKLFF. CDR3 in DNA: TGCGCCAGCAGCCAAGATTTCCGTTATAATGAAAAACTGTTTTTT.

The DNA of the CDR3 is TGCGCCAGCAGCTTGGCAAGGACTAGCGGGAGCTCCAGCACAGATACGCAGTATTTT. Protein sequence: CASSLARTSGSSSTDTQYF. The V gene is TRBV5-1, the J gene TRBJ2-3; 13 positions match TRBD2. Looked up from germline, CDR1 is SGHRS and CDR2 is YFSETQ. The CDR3 extends over 19 amino acids. The junction had 7 bases not matched to a gene; V was cut back by 0 bases and J by 0 bases. The whole variable domain, remainder taken from reference TRBV5-1 and TRBJ2-3, is KAGVTQTPRYLIKTRGQQVTLSCSPISGHRSVSWYQQTPGQGLQFLFEYFSETQRNKGNFPGRFSGRQFSNSRSEMNVSTLELGDSALYLCASSLARTSGSSSTDTQYFGPGTRLTVL.

The V gene is TRBV5-1, the J gene TRBJ2-1, with 8 bases lining up with TRBD2. Germline CDR1 SGHRS, CDR2 YFSETQ. This CDR3 spans 17 amino acids. The ends lost 4 bases at V and 8 bases at J; junction bases unmatched: 17. The CDR3 sequence: CASSRRPLAGSSDEQFF. CDR3 coding DNA: TGCGCCAGCAGCAGGAGGCCTCTAGCGGGTTCTAGCGATGAGCAGTTCTTC.

Only a few counts were recorded for this clone. This chain joins TRBV27 and TRBJ1-2, with 8 bases that match TRBD1. V lost 3 bases to trimming and J lost 6 bases; unmatched junction nucleotides: 6. Germline assignment: CDR1 MNHEY and CDR2 SMNVEV (reference sequence). The CDR3 is made up of 14 amino acids. DNA for the CDR3: TGTGCCAGCAGTTTGGGCAGGGGGCAAGATGGCTACACCTTC. It yields the protein CASSLGRGQDGYTF.

The gene calls are TRBV27 and TRBJ2-7; D remains ambiguous. Germline-derived CDR1 and CDR2 are MNHEY and SMNVEV (reference sequence). V was pared by 10 bases and J by 0 bases, with 16 bases between. This CDR3 has 14 amino acids. The CDR3 sequence is CAIKQTLVSYEQYF. In DNA, the CDR3 is TGTGCCATCAAACAGACCCTCGTCTCCTACGAGCAGTACTTC.

About this clone itself: Sequence at one end of the junction differs from germline and may be a read error. The chain employs TRBV5-4 and TRBJ1-2, with D perhaps TRBD1 (5 bases). The CDR3 length is 13 residues. Germline V gene sequence: CDR1 SGHNT, CDR2 YYREEE (reference sequence). CDR3 DNA: TGTGCCAGCAGCGTTAGGGGTGCCTATAGCTACACCTTC. The encoded protein is CASSVRGAYSYTF. The variable domain in full, with the rest retrieved from reference TRBV5-4 and TRBJ1-2, is ETGVTQSPTHLIKTRGQQVTLRCSSQSGHNTVSWYQQALGQGPQFIFQYYREEENGRGNFPPRFSGLQFPNYSSELNVNALELDDSALYLCASSVRGAYSYTFGSGTRLTVV.

This clone appeared a single time. CDR3 nucleotides: TGCGCCAGCAGCTTGGCGGGTCAGGGGGCCCCCGAGCAGTACTTC. This codes for CASSLAGQGAPEQYF. The rearrangement links TRBV5-1 to TRBJ2-7, with 8 bases that match TRBD1. V was pared by 0 bases and J by 6 bases, with 8 bases of the junction left unmatched. The CDR3 runs 15 residues. Germline assignment: CDR1 SGHRS and CDR2 YFSETQ.

The chain employs TRBV7-2 and TRBJ2-5, with D possibly TRBD1 on 5 matching bases. CDR3 length: 14 amino acids. With 4 bases removed from V and 5 bases from J, the gap between germline ends came to 14 bases. In germline, CDR1 is SGHTA, CDR2 FQGNSA. In DNA, the CDR3 is TGTGCCAGCAGCTCCCAGGGTAGGAAGGAGACCCAGTACTTC. It is translated as CASSSQGRKETQYF.

The chain combines TRBV6-1 with TRBJ2-7, with no clear D. The CDR3 totals 12 residues. The germline gives CDR1 MNHNS, CDR2 SASEGT. V dropped 2 bases and J dropped 0 bases, with 2 bases sitting between them. CDR3 region: CASSEYSYEQYF. The DNA for the CDR3 is TGTGCCAGCAGTGAATACTCCTACGAGCAGTACTTC.

The rearrangement joins TRBV7-9 to TRBJ2-5, with D hard to call. V lost 5 bases, J lost 5 bases, and 12 bases lay in between. The length of the CDR3 is 13 residues. Germline CDR1 is SEHNR and CDR2 is FQNEAQ (reference sequence). The CDR3 coding sequence is TGTGCCAGCAGCCCCGCACCGGAGGAGACCCAGTACTTC. Translated, it gives CASSPAPEETQYF.

The chain recombines TRBV4-3 with TRBJ1-6; 7 nucleotides align to TRBD1. The length of the CDR3 is 14 residues. Germline assignment: CDR1 LGHNA and CDR2 YSLEER. V gave up 4 bases and J gave up 9 bases; unmatched junction bases: 6. The CDR3 loop is CASSLQGSSSPLHF. CDR3 DNA: TGCGCCAGCAGCCTACAGGGGAGTAGTTCACCCCTCCACTTT.

This rearrangement joins TRBV18 to TRBJ2-7; D is ambiguous. There are 16 residues in the CDR3. CDR1 and CDR2 (germline): KGHSH, LQKENI. Trimming cost V 2 bases and J 0 bases, with 14 bases left between them. The CDR3 sequence is CASSPRIGTASYEQYF. The CDR3 nucleotides are TGTGCCAGCTCACCAAGGATTGGAACAGCCTCCTACGAGCAGTACTTC.

This clone was seen more than once but under ten times. This chain connects TRBV7-2 to TRBJ1-3; 7 nucleotides agree with TRBD1. The CDR3 sequence is 15 residues long. Germline CDR1 and CDR2: SGHTA and FQGNSA. V dropped 5 bases and J dropped 0; count of bases not matched to a gene: 4. In nucleotides, the CDR3 is TGTGCCAGCAGCACCGGGACAGTCTCTGGAAACACCATATATTTT. As protein: CASSTGTVSGNTIYF.

This chain links TRBV5-1 with TRBJ2-3; 7 nucleotides line up with TRBD1. Germline CDR1 and CDR2: SGHRS and YFSETQ. J was trimmed by 2 bases and V by 7 bases; bases with no gene match: 7. CDR3 size: 14 residues. CDR3 sequence reads: CASRKQGTTDTQYF. CDR3 nucleotide sequence: TGCGCCAGCCGAAAACAGGGGACCACAGATACGCAGTATTTT. The complete variable domain, with remaining parts taken from reference TRBV5-1 and TRBJ2-3, reads KAGVTQTPRYLIKTRGQQVTLSCSPISGHRSVSWYQQTPGQGLQFLFEYFSETQRNKGNFPGRFSGRQFSNSRSEMNVSTLELGDSALYLCASRKQGTTDTQYFGPGTRLTVL.

V is TRBV4-3 and J is TRBJ2-3; D remains unclear. CDR1 and CDR2 (germline): LGHNA, YSLEER. V was shortened by 6 bases and J by 0 bases, with 13 bases between the two germline ends. This CDR3 is built from 15 residues. This chain's CDR3 is CASSHARISTDTQYF. The DNA for the CDR3 is TGCGCCAGCAGTCACGCGCGAATTAGCACAGATACGCAGTATTTT.

The chain carries TRBV4-3 and TRBJ2-7; TRBD1 matches 7 bases. The CDR3 loop spans 15 amino acids. Germline V gene lookup returns CDR1 LGHNA and CDR2 YSLEER. V shed 3 bases and J 4 bases; nucleotides not matched to a gene: 9. CDR3 DNA sequence: TGCGCCAGCAGCCACGGCCGGGGACAGACTTACGAGCAGTACTTC. Translation gives CASSHGRGQTYEQYF.

The chain has TRBV6-5 and TRBJ1-2; TRBD1 agrees at 8 bases. The CDR3 totals 15 residues. Trimming took 4 bases from V and 4 from J; bases not matched to a gene: 8. In germline, CDR1 is MNHEY, CDR2 SVGAGI. The CDR3, as DNA: TGTGCCAGCAGTTCCGACAGGGGATGGGGCTATGGCTACACCTTC. It yields the protein CASSSDRGWGYGYTF.

In nucleotides, the CDR3 is TGTGCCAGCAGCTGGGGAACTAGCGGATACAATGAGCAGTTCTTC. It translates to CASSWGTSGYNEQFF. The chain joins TRBV5-4 to TRBJ2-1, with 8 positions matching TRBD2. The CDR3 contains 15 residues. Per the germline V gene, CDR1 is SGHNT and CDR2 is YYREEE (reference sequence). Unmatched junction bases numbered 6, after V lost 3 bases and J lost 4 bases.

This chain connects TRBV7-9 to TRBJ2-1; no firm D call. CDR1 is SEHNR and CDR2 is FQNEAQ in the germline V gene (reference sequence). The length of the CDR3 is 14 residues. V was pared by 0 bases and J by 6 bases, with 9 bases between. CDR3 DNA sequence: TGTGCCAGCAGCTTAGCCGCGACATTCAATGAGCAGTTCTTC. Its protein is CASSLAATFNEQFF.